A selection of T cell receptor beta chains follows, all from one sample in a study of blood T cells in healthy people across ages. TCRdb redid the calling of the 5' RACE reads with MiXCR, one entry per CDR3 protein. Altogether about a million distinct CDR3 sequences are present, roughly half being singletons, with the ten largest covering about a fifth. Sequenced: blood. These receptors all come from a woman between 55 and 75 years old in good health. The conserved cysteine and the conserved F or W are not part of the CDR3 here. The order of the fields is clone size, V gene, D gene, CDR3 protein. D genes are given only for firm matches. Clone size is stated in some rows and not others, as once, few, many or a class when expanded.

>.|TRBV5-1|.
ASSPNLGTSVVEQF
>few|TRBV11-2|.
ASSLGLATNQETQY
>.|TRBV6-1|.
ASSGGETRHTDTQY
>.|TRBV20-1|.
SARDPAGGGASTEAF
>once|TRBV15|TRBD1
AISRGPGTGIYEQY
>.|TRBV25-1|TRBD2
ASSSAGVNIQY
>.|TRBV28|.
ASSFHRRNQPQH
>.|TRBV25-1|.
ASSEYRSDQETQY
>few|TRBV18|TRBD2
ASSPLLAGAYEQY
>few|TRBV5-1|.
ASSRGSDFDGYT
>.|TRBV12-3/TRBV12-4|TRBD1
ASRGQNSYEQY
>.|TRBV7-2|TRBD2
ASSSLAERLQY
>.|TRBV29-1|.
SVEVWGHSYEQY
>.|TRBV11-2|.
ASSSIRGTDGYT
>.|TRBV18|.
ASSQDRTNEKLF